This TCR beta chain was sequenced in a study of Ad26.COV2.S vaccination and SARS-CoV-2 variants. Study-wide context: Once, or twice with 56 days between doses, Ad26.COV2.S was given intramuscularly. Study outcomes and limitations: Total T cell responses may have been underestimated by the TCR breadth and depth analyses. Considerable breadth of spike-specific CD8+ and CD4+ T cell responses has reportedly been documented following vaccination.

Treatment denoted: some 20 received Ad26.COV2.S at low or high dose, single or two shots; about 5 received placebo; per-sample allocation not given. Specimens were obtained on day 63 following the first vaccine or placebo injection. An Ad26 vector was used to express Wuhan-strain SARS-CoV-2 spike as the vaccine. This clone turned up a few times. Its antigen is currently unknown. The germline V and J ends were trimmed by 5 bases and 5 bases, with 10 bases remaining between them. CDR1 SGHTA and CDR2 FQGNSA come from the germline V gene. This CDR3 is 12 amino acids long. Libraries were prepared by immunoSEQ multiplex PCR; TCRdb keeps only in-frame clonotypes and omits some of them. The table lists roughly 240,000 clones, approximately 88% of them singletons.

The source of this sequence is a person aged 18 to 59 who received the Ad26.COV2.S COVID-19 vaccine or a placebo. Sequencing was performed on peripheral blood, taken in a trial of Ad26.COV2.S vaccine versus placebo. This chain links TRBV7-2 with TRBJ2-7; D gene unclear. The CDR3 bases are TGTGCCAGCAGCCCCTTTGGAAACGAGCAGTACTTC. Its translation: CASSPFGNEQYF.